One T cell receptor beta chain is described in this entry. The authors' processing: Reference gene primers were amplified, and this amplification served to estimate nucleated cell counts. Assay: immunoSEQ multiplex PCR; the TCRdb copy retains only in-frame clones and omits some. D and trimming come from the DNA, and the V and J calls and clone size come from that table. In the table there are a few hundred thousand clones, around 86% of which are singletons. The sample is drawn from a study of blood T cell repertoires in COVID-19. From germline, CDR1 is SGHTA and CDR2 FQGNSA. J was trimmed by 4 bases and V by 5 bases; bases with no gene match: 6. The CDR3 has 15 amino acids.

The sequence was collected from a woman aged 45-60 years who had recovered from COVID-19. The sample comprised PBMCs or T cells enriched from blood (not recorded which). The chain employs TRBV7-2 and TRBJ1-2, with TRBD1 identical over 11 bases. DNA of the CDR3: TGTGCCAGCAGCGTCGGGACAGGGGGTAGCTATGGCTACACCTTC. Its translation is CASSVGTGGSYGYTF. The complete variable domain, with remaining parts taken from reference TRBV7-2 and TRBJ1-2, reads GAGVSQSPSNKVTEKGKDVELRCDPISGHTALYWYRQSLGQGLEFLIYFQGNSAPDKSGLPSDRFSAERTGGSVSTLTIQRTQQEDSAVYLCASSVGTGGSYGYTFGSGTRLTVV.